This record looks at one T cell receptor beta chain sequence and its context. This entry belongs to a study of T cell responses to AZD1222 COVID-19 vaccine. TCRdb's copy holds only in-frame clones and misses some; the assay was immunoSEQ multiplex PCR. The sample includes about 130,000 clones, around nine tenths of them seen just once. Trimming removed 0 bases at V and 3 bases at J, with 3 bases between. Germline V gives CDR1 LGHNA, CDR2 YSLEER. The CDR3 runs 14 residues. Sequences were derived from peripheral blood, sampled on day 0 of AZD1222 vaccination. This clonotype was sampled from an adult in good health. The rearrangement links TRBV4-3 to TRBJ2-6; no reliable D call. CDR3: CASSQELGANVLTF. The CDR3 bases are TGCGCCAGCAGCCAAGAGCTTGGGGCCAACGTCCTGACTTTC.